This entry is about one TCR beta chain. The CDR3 has 15 amino acids. The V gene lost 6 bases and the J gene lost 0 bases, with 14 bases spanning the gap. Per germline, CDR1 LNHDA and CDR2 SQIVND (reference sequence). TCR beta from blood CD8+ and CD4+ T cells was sequenced. The control group consisted of healthy donors matched for age and sex. The sample comes from a study of CD8 T cells in Susac syndrome. RNA, at about 0.45 to 1 ug, was reverse transcribed with random hexamers. TCRdb passed the immunoSEQ multiplex PCR reads through MiXCR, listing each CDR3 protein once. This table holds about 120,000 distinct CDR3 sequences, roughly 94% found once.

The sample taken for sequencing was CD4+ T cells from PBMCs. The clonotype originates from a human donor in good health. The V and J genes are TRBV19 and TRBJ1-2; TRBD1 is a possible D gene (5 bases). The CDR3, as DNA: TGTGCCAGTAGCCAACGAGACAGTCCTAACTATGGCTACACCTTC. Translated, it gives CASSQRDSPNYGYTF.